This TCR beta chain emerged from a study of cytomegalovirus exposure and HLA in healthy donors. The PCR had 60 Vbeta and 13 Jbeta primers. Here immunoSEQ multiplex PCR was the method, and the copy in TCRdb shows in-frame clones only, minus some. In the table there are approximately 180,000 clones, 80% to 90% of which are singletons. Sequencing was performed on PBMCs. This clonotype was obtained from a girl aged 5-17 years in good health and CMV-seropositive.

The CDR3 region is CASRVNQGYGYTF. The CDR3 bases are TGTGCCAGCAGAGTAAACCAGGGATATGGCTACACCTTC. The chain has TRBV5-4 and TRBJ1-2; D is possibly TRBD1 (5 bases). This CDR3 is built from 13 residues. CDR1 is SGHNT and CDR2 is YYREEE in the germline V gene (reference sequence). The V end was cut by 5 bases, the J end by 5 bases, with 13 bases between.